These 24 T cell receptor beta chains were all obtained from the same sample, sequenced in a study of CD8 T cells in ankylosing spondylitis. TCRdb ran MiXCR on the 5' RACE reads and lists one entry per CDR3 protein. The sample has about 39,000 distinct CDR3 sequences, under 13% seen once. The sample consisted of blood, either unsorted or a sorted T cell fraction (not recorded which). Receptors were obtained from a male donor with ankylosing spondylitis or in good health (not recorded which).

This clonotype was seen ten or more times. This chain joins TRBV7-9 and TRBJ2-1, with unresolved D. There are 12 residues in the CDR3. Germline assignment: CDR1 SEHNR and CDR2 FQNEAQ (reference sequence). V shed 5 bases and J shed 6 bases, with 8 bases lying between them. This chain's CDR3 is CASSGLPNEQFF. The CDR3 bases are TGTGCCAGCAGCGGATTACCCAATGAGCAGTTCTTC.

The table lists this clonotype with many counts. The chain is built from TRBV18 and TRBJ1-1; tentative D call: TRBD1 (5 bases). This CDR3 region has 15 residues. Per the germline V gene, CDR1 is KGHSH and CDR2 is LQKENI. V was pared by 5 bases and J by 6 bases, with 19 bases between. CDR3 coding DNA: TGTGCCAGCTCAAACAATGACCGAGGGACTTCTGAAGCTTTCTTT. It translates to CASSNNDRGTSEAFF. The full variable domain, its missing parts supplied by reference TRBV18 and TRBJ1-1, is NAGVMQNPRHLVRRRGQEARLRCSPMKGHSHVYWYRQLPEEGLKFMVYLQKENIIDESGMPKERFSAEFPKEGPSILRIQQVVRGDSAAYFCASSNNDRGTSEAFFGQGTRLTVV.

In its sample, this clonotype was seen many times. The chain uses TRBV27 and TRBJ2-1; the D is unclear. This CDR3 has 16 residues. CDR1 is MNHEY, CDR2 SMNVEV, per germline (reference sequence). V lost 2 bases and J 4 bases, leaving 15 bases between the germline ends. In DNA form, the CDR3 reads TGTGCCAGCAGTTTAGGTGGTTCGTCAGTATACAATGAGCAGTTCTTC. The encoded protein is CASSLGGSSVYNEQFF.

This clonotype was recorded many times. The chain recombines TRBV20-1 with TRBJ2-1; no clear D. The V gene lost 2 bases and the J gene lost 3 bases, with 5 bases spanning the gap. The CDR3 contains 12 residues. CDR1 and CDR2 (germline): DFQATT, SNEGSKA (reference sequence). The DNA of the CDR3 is TGCAGTGCTAGACTATTCTACAATGAGCAGTTCTTC. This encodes CSARLFYNEQFF.

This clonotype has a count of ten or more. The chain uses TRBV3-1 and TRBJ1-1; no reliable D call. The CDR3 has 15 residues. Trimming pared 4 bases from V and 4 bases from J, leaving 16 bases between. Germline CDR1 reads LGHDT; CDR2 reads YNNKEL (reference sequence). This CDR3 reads CASSPADRAVTEAFF. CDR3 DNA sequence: TGTGCCAGCAGCCCGGCCGACCGGGCTGTCACTGAAGCTTTCTTT.

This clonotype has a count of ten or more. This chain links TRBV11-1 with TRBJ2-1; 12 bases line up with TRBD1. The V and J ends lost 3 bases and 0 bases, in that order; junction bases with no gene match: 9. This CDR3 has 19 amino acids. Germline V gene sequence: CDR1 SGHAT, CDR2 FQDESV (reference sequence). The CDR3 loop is CASSFPGQGAPSSYNEQFF. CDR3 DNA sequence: TGTGCCAGCAGCTTTCCGGGACAGGGGGCCCCTAGCTCCTACAATGAGCAGTTCTTC.

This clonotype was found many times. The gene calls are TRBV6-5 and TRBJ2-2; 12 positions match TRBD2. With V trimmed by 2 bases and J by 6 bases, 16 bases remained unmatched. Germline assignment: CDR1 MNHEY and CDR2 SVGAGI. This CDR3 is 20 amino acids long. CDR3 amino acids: CASSYGALAGGPLSSGELFF. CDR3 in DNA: TGTGCCAGCAGTTACGGGGCTCTAGCGGGAGGGCCCCTTTCTTCCGGGGAGCTGTTTTTT.

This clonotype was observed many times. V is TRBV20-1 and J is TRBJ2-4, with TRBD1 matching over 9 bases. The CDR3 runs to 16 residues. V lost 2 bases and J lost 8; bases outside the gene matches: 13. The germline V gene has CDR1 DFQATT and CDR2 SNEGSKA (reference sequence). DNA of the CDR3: TGCAGTGCTAGACTACCGCATCGGGACAGGGTGGACATTCAGTACTTC. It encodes CSARLPHRDRVDIQYF.

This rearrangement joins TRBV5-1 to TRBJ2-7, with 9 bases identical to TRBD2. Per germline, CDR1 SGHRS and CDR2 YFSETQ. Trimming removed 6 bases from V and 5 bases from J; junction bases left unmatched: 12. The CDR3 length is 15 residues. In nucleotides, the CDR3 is TGCGCCAGCAAGAGATCCGGGACTAGCATCGACGAGCAGTACTTC. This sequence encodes CASKRSGTSIDEQYF.

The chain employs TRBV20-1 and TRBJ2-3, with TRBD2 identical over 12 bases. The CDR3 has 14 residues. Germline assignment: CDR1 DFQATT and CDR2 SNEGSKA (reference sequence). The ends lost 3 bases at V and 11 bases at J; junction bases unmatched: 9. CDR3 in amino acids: CSARDIWGLAGQYF. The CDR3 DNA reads TGCAGTGCTAGGGACATATGGGGACTAGCGGGGCAGTATTTT.

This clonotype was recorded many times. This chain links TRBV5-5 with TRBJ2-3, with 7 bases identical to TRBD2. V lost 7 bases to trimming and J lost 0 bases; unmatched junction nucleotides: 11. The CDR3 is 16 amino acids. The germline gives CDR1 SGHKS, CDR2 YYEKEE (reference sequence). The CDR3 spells CASRNASGGSTDTQYF. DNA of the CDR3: TGTGCCAGCCGAAATGCTAGCGGAGGGAGCACAGATACGCAGTATTTT.

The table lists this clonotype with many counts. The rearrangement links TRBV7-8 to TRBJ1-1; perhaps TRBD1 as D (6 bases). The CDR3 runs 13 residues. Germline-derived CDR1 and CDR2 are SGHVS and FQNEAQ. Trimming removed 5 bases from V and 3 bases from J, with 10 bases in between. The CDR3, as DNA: TGTGCCAGCAGCCAAAACAGGGACACTGAAGCTTTCTTT. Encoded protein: CASSQNRDTEAFF.

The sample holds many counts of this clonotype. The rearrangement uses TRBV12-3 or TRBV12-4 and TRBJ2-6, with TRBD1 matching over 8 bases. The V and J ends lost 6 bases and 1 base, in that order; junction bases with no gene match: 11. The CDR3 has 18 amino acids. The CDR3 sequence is CASRHGQGLKSGANVLTF. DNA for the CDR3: TGTGCCAGCAGACACGGACAGGGTTTGAAATCTGGGGCCAACGTCCTGACTTTC.

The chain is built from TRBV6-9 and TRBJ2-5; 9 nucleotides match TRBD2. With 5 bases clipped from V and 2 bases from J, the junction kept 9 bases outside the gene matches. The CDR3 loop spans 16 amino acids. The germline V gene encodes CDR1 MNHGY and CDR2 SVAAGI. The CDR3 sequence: CASSPWASGKQETQYF. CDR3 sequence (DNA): TGTGCCAGCAGTCCCTGGGCTAGCGGGAAACAAGAGACCCAGTACTTC.

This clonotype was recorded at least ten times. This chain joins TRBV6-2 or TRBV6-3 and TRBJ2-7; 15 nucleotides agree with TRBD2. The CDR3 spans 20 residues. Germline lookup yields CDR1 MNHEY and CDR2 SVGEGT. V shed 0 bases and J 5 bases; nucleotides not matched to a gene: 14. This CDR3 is CASSYSSQGLAGGSLHEQYF. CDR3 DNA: TGTGCCAGCAGTTACTCGTCCCAGGGACTAGCGGGAGGAAGCCTCCACGAGCAGTACTTC.

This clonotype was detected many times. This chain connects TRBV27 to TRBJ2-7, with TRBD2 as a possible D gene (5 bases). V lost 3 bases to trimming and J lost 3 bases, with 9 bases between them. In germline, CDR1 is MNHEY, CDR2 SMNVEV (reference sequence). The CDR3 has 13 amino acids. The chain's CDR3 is CASSFEGSYEQYF. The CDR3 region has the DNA TGTGCCAGCAGTTTTGAGGGTAGCTACGAGCAGTACTTC.

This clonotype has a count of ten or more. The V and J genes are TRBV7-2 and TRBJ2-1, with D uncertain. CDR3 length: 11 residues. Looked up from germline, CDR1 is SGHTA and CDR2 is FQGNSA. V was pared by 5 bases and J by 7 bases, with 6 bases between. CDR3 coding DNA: TGTGCCAGCAGCGTAGGGAATGAGCAGTTCTTC. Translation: CASSVGNEQFF.

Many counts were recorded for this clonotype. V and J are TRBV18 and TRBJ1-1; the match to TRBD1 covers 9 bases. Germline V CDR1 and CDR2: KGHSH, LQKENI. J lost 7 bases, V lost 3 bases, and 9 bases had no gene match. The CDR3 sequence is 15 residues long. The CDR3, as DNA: TGTGCCAGCTCACCTTTTGCCGGGACAGGGTATGAAGCTTTCTTT. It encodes CASSPFAGTGYEAFF.

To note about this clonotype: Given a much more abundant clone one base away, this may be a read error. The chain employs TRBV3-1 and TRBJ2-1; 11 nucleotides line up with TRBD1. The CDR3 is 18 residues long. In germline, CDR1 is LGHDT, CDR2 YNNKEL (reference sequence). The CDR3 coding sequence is TGTACCAGCAGCCCCGGGACAGGGGGGCCGTTCGCCTACAATGAGCAGTTCTTC. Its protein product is CTSSPGTGGPFAYNEQFF.

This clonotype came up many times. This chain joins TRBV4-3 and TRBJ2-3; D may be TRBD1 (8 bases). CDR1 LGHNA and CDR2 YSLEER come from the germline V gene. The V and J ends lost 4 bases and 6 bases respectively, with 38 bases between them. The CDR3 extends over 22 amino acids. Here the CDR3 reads CASSPWDTPGGEGGTLQDTQYF. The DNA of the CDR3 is TGCGCCAGCAGCCCTTGGGACACCCCAGGGGGCGAGGGGGGGACTCTCCAGGATACGCAGTATTTT.

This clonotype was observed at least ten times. In DNA, the CDR3 is TGTGCCACCACCTCCGGCAGGGATCTCTTCCACGAGCAGTACTTC. Protein product: CATTSGRDLFHEQYF. The V and J genes are TRBV15 and TRBJ2-7; perhaps TRBD1 as D (5 bases). Germline loops: CDR1 LNHNV, CDR2 YYDKDF (reference sequence). The CDR3 covers 15 residues. With 7 bases removed from V and 5 bases from J, the gap between germline ends came to 21 bases.

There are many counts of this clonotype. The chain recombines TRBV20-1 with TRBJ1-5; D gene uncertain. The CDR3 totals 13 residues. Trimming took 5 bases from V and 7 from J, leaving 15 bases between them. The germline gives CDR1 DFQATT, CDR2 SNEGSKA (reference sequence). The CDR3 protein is CSAYRDFNQPQHF. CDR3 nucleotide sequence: TGCAGTGCTTATAGGGATTTCAACCAGCCCCAGCATTTT.

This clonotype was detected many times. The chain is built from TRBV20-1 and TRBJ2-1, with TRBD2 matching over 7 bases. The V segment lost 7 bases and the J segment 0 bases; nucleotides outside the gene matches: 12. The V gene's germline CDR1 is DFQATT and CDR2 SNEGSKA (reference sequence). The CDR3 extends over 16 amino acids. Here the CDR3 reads CSVTSWGGSSYNEQFF. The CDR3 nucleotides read TGCAGTGTTACATCCTGGGGCGGGAGCTCCTACAATGAGCAGTTCTTC.

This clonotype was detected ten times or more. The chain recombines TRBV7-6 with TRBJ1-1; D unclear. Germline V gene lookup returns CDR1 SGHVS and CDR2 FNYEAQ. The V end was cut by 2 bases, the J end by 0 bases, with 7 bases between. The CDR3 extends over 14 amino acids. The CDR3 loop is CASSLFAMNTEAFF. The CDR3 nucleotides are TGTGCCAGCAGCTTATTTGCGATGAACACTGAAGCTTTCTTT.